This T cell receptor beta chain is drawn from a study of blood T cells in healthy people across ages. The study, taken as a whole, reports: Diversity of TCR beta correlated strongly with naive T cell percentage. Donor CMV infection status was unknown, possibly confounding age-related changes in expanded clonotypes. It was the long-lived donors that had more naive CD4+ cells and higher diversity than aged donors.

The authors ran a second PCR of roughly 6 to 11 cycles using a sample-barcoded 5' primer and a J-beta primer mix. Every individual sample yielded 2.5 million or more paired-end reads (each containing CDR3). TCRdb ran MiXCR on the 5' RACE reads and lists one entry per CDR3 protein. The sample yields roughly 1,500,000 distinct CDR3 sequences, roughly 40% seen once. On this clonotype itself: Its specificity is not known.

The CDR3 is 16 residues long. From germline, CDR1 is SGHTA and CDR2 FQGNSA. V dropped 5 bases and J dropped 5; count of bases not matched to a gene: 10. The clonotype originates from a woman in her late teens or twenties in good health. This chain uses TRBV7-2 with TRBJ2-1; 9 positions match TRBD1. Sequencing used blood. CDR3 DNA sequence: TGTGCCAGCAGCGCTCCGGGACAGGGTCCCCACAATGAGCAGTTCTTC. Amino acid sequence: CASSAPGQGPHNEQFF.